One and the same sample provided the 19 T cell receptor beta chains below, sequenced in a study of blood T cell repertoires in COVID-19. Method: immunoSEQ multiplex PCR; TCRdb's copy keeps in-frame clones and lacks some. The table records tens of thousands of clones, about 87% of them present only once. Sequencing input: peripheral blood. The receptors were sampled from a human donor in a cohort sampled during active COVID-19.

The chain links TRBV10-3 to TRBJ1-1; D is uncertain. This CDR3 is built from 14 residues. The V gene lost 6 bases and the J gene lost 4 bases, with 15 bases spanning the gap. Germline-derived CDR1 and CDR2 are ENHRY and SYGVKD. The CDR3, as DNA: TGTGCCATCAGCGCCGAGGGTCGGACCACTGAAGCTTTCTTT. It is translated as CAISAEGRTTEAFF.

V gene TRBV7-2 combines with J gene TRBJ2-3; D remains ambiguous. Germline V gene lookup returns CDR1 SGHTA and CDR2 FQGNSA. V lost 2 bases and J lost 7, with 13 bases in between. The CDR3 extends over 14 amino acids. The CDR3: CASSLNSRYNTQYF. The DNA of the CDR3 is TGTGCCAGCAGCTTAAACAGCAGGTACAATACGCAGTATTTT. Full variable domain (remainder filled in from reference TRBV7-2 and TRBJ2-3): GAGVSQSPSNKVTEKGKDVELRCDPISGHTALYWYRQSLGQGLEFLIYFQGNSAPDKSGLPSDRFSAERTGGSVSTLTIQRTQQEDSAVYLCASSLNSRYNTQYFGPGTRLTVL.

A single count supports this clone. The genes are TRBV5-1 and TRBJ1-3, with D unclear. CDR3 length: 17 residues. Per germline, CDR1 SGHRS and CDR2 YFSETQ. V gave up 5 bases and J gave up 0 bases, with 18 bases separating them. As DNA, the CDR3 is TGCGCCAGCAGTTTCGAATTACCCCCGAGCTCTGGAAACACCATATATTTT. It is translated as CASSFELPPSSGNTIYF.

The gene calls are TRBV18 and TRBJ2-3, with 9 bases that match TRBD2. The germline V gene has CDR1 KGHSH and CDR2 LQKENI. The ends lost 3 bases at V and 11 bases at J; junction bases unmatched: 15. The CDR3 is made up of 16 amino acids. The CDR3 is CASSPRQRGAGGGQYF. CDR3 DNA: TGTGCCAGCTCACCCCGTCAGCGGGGGGCTGGAGGAGGGCAGTATTTT. The variable domain in full, with the rest retrieved from reference TRBV18 and TRBJ2-3, is NAGVMQNPRHLVRRRGQEARLRCSPMKGHSHVYWYRQLPEEGLKFMVYLQKENIIDESGMPKERFSAEFPKEGPSILRIQQVVRGDSAAYFCASSPRQRGAGGGQYFGPGTRLTVL.

This chain links TRBV20-1 with TRBJ2-2; a possible D gene is TRBD2 (6 bases). V was pared by 3 bases and J by 5 bases, with 16 bases between. Germline V CDR1 and CDR2: DFQATT, SNEGSKA (reference sequence). This CDR3 is 15 amino acids long. CDR3 in DNA: TGCAGTGCTAGTGGAGGAACCCGGGGGACCGGGGAGCTGTTTTTT. Translating it yields CSASGGTRGTGELFF.

The chain is built from TRBV5-5 and TRBJ1-6; tentatively, D is TRBD1 (5 bases). Looked up from germline, CDR1 is SGHKS and CDR2 is YYEKEE (reference sequence). The CDR3 has 15 residues. The V and J ends lost 0 bases and 8 bases respectively, with 12 bases between them. CDR3: CASSLGGAADSPLHF. Written as DNA, the CDR3 is TGTGCCAGCAGCTTGGGGGGCGCGGCGGATTCACCCCTCCACTTT.

This clone was seen a few times. This rearrangement joins TRBV30 to TRBJ1-5, with D hard to call. In germline, CDR1 is GTSNPN, CDR2 SVGIG (reference sequence). Trimming took off 2 bases at V and 9 bases at J, with 14 bases between the two ends. The CDR3 sequence is 13 residues long. This chain's CDR3 is CAWSSGGPLPQHF. CDR3 coding DNA: TGTGCCTGGAGTTCCGGAGGTCCCTTGCCCCAGCATTTT.

The J gene is TRBJ2-5, the V gene TRBV5-1; 9 bases line up with TRBD2. The CDR3 is 15 residues long. V lost 4 bases, J lost 2 bases, and 6 bases stayed unmatched. Germline loops: CDR1 SGHRS, CDR2 YFSETQ. CDR3 residues: CASSPYLAGQETQYF. In DNA form, the CDR3 reads TGCGCCAGCAGCCCTTACCTAGCGGGGCAAGAGACCCAGTACTTC.

The V call is TRBV19, the J call TRBJ2-1; D might be TRBD1 (7 bases). V lost 2 bases and J 6 bases, leaving 14 bases between the germline ends. There are 15 residues in the CDR3. Germline CDR1 and CDR2: LNHDA and SQIVND (reference sequence). CDR3 DNA: TGTGCCAGTAGTATAATGAGACAGGGAGGCAATGAGCAGTTCTTC. Translated, it gives CASSIMRQGGNEQFF.

V gene TRBV4-3 combines with J gene TRBJ2-1; D is ambiguous. From germline, CDR1 is LGHNA and CDR2 YSLEER. The CDR3 contains 16 residues. V dropped 1 base and J dropped 9 bases, with 19 bases sitting between them. CDR3 bases: TGCGCCAGCAGCCAAGGTCCAGCGAACGACCGGCGTGAGCAGTTCTTC. It translates to CASSQGPANDRREQFF.

DNA of the CDR3: TGTGCCAGCTCACTCAGGACTAGCGGTGCCTACGAGCAGTACTTC. Amino acids: CASSLRTSGAYEQYF. The chain links TRBV18 to TRBJ2-7; 10 positions agree with TRBD2. Germline trimming cut 4 bases from V and 2 bases from J; bases unmatched to any gene: 5. In germline, CDR1 is KGHSH, CDR2 LQKENI. The CDR3 has 15 residues.

The rearrangement joins TRBV3-1 (or the pseudogene TRBV3-2) to TRBJ1-1; D ambiguous. V dropped 0 bases and J dropped 1 base, with 12 bases sitting between them. Germline lookup yields CDR1 LGHDT and CDR2 YNNKEL (reference sequence). The CDR3 runs 16 residues. The CDR3 DNA reads as TGTGCCAGCAGCCAAGATCTAACAGTGGGGAACACTGAAGCTTTCTTT. Its translation: CASSQDLTVGNTEAFF.

V and J are TRBV5-1 and TRBJ1-3; D unresolved. CDR3 length equals 17 residues. Germline V gives CDR1 SGHRS, CDR2 YFSETQ. Trimming cost V 2 bases and J 0 bases, with 15 bases left between them. The CDR3 protein is CASSLVSQAVSGNTIYF. The CDR3 coding sequence is TGCGCCAGCAGCTTAGTTAGCCAAGCCGTCTCTGGAAACACCATATATTTT.

V gene TRBV7-2 combines with J gene TRBJ2-3, with 14 bases fitting TRBD2. CDR3 length: 15 amino acids. The J segment lost 8 bases and the V segment lost 5 bases, leaving 6 bases of the junction unmatched. Per germline, CDR1 SGHTA and CDR2 FQGNSA. CDR3 bases: TGTGCCAGCAGCAGACTAGCGGGGGGGCCCGGTACGCAGTATTTT. Its translation is CASSRLAGGPGTQYF. Complete variable domain (other parts from reference TRBV7-2 and TRBJ2-3): GAGVSQSPSNKVTEKGKDVELRCDPISGHTALYWYRQSLGQGLEFLIYFQGNSAPDKSGLPSDRFSAERTGGSVSTLTIQRTQQEDSAVYLCASSRLAGGPGTQYFGPGTRLTVL.

The chain employs TRBV7-2 and TRBJ2-1; D may be TRBD2 (6 bases). Trimming cost V 2 bases and J 5 bases, with 19 bases left between them. The CDR3 covers 17 residues. From germline, CDR1 is SGHTA and CDR2 FQGNSA. The CDR3 loop is CASSLLESGLYHNEQFF. CDR3 sequence (DNA): TGTGCCAGCAGCTTACTTGAGAGCGGGCTTTATCACAATGAGCAGTTCTTC.

This clone was detected only a few times. CDR3 nucleotides: TGCGCCAGCAGCTTACAGGAGATGAACACTGAAGCTTTCTTT. Amino acid sequence: CASSLQEMNTEAFF. The chain employs TRBV5-1 and TRBJ1-1; D possibly corresponds to TRBD1 (5 bases). Looked up from germline, CDR1 is SGHRS and CDR2 is YFSETQ. Trimming stripped 2 bases from V and 0 bases from J, with 8 bases between. This CDR3 is built from 14 residues.

In this sample, this clone turned up once. This chain links TRBV21-1 with TRBJ1-5; TRBD1, the table's D call, lacks a check against the DNA. TRBV21-1 is a documented pseudogene. This CDR3 spans 16 amino acids. The CDR3 sequence: CASSKGRACMGQPQHF. The CDR3 region has the DNA TGTGCCAGCAGCAAAGGCAGGGCGTGCATGGGTCAGCCCCAGCATTTT.

The CDR3 region has the DNA TGTGCCAGCTCACCGTCGGGACAGGGGATGAACACTGAAGCTTTCTTT. Translating gives CASSPSGQGMNTEAFF. The J gene is TRBJ1-1, the V gene TRBV18, with 10 bases that match TRBD1. With 3 bases clipped from V and 0 bases from J, the junction kept 4 bases outside the gene matches. Germline V gene data show CDR1 as KGHSH and CDR2 as LQKENI. The CDR3 has 16 amino acids.

V gene TRBV5-4 combines with J gene TRBJ1-4, with 10 bases matching TRBD1. V was pared by 4 bases and J by 0 bases, with 6 bases of the junction left unmatched. The CDR3 is 17 residues long. Germline CDR1 is SGHNT and CDR2 is YYREEE (reference sequence). The chain's CDR3 is CASSPDRGRTTNEKLFF. Here the CDR3 DNA reads TGTGCCAGCAGCCCGGACAGGGGGAGGACAACTAATGAAAAACTGTTTTTT.